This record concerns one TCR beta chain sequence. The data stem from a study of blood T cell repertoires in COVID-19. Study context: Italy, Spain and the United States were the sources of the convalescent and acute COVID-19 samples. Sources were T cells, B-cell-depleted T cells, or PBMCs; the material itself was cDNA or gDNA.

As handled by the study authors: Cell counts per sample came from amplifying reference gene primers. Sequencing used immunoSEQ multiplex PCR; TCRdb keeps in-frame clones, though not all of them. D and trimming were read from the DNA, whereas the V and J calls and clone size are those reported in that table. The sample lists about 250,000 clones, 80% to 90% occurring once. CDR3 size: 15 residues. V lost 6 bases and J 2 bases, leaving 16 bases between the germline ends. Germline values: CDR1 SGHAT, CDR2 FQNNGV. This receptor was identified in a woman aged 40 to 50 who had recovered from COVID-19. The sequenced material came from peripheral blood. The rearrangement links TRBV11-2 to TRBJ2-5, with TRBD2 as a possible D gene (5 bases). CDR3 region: CASSSGLRDQETQYF. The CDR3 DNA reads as TGTGCCAGCAGTTCCGGACTGAGAGATCAAGAGACCCAGTACTTC.